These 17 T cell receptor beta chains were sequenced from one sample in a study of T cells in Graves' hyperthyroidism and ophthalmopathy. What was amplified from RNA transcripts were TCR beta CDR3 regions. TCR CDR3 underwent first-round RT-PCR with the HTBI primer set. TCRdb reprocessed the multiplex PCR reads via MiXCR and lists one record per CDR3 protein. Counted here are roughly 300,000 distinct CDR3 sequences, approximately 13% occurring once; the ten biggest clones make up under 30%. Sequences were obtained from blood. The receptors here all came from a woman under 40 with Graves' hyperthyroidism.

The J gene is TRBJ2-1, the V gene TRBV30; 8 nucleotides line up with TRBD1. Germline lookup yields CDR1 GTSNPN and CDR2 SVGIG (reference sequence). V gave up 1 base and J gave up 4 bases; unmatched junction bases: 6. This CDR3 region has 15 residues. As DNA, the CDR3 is TGTGCCTGGAGTGGCGGCAGGGGGCGGTACAATGAGCAGTTCTTC. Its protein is CAWSGGRGRYNEQFF.

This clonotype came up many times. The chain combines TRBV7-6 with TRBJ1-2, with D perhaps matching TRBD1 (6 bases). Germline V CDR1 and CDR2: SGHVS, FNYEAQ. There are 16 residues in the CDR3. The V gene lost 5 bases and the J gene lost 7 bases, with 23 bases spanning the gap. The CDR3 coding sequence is TGTGCCAGCAGCCCAGAACCCAGGACAGTCCCTATTGGCTACACCTTC. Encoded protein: CASSPEPRTVPIGYTF. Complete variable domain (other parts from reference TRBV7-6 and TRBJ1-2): GAGVSQSPRYKVTKRGQDVALRCDPISGHVSLYWYRQALGQGPEFLTYFNYEAQQDKSGLPNDRFSAERPEGSISTLTIQRTEQRDSAMYRCASSPEPRTVPIGYTFGSGTRLTVV.

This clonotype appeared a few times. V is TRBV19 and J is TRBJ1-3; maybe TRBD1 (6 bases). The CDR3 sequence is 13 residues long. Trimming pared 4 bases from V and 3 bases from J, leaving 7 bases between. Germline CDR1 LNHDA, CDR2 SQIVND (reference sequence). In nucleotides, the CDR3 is TGTGCCAGTAGTACAGGGGTTGGAAACACCATATATTTT. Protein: CASSTGVGNTIYF. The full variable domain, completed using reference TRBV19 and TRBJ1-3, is DGGITQSPKYLFRKEGQNVTLSCEQNLNHDAMYWYRQDPGQGLRLIYYSQIVNDFQKGDIAEGYSVSREKKESFPLTVTSAQKNPTAFYLCASSTGVGNTIYFGEGSWLTVV.

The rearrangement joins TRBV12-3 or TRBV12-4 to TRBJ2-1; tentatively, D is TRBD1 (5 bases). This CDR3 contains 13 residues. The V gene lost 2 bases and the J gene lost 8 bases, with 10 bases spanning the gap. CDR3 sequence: CASSLKGKDEQFF. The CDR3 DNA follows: TGTGCCAGCAGTTTAAAGGGGAAGGATGAGCAGTTCTTC.

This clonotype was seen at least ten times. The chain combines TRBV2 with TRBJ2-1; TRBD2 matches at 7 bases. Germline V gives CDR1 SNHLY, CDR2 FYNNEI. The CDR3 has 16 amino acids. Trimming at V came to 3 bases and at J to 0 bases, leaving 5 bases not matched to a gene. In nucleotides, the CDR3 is TGTGCCAGCAGTGAGGGCGGGGGAAGCTCCTACAATGAGCAGTTCTTC. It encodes CASSEGGGSSYNEQFF.

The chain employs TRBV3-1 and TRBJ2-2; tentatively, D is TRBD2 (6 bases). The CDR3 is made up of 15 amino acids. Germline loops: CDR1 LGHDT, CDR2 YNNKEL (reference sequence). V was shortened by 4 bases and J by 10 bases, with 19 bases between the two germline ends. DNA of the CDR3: TGTGCCAGCAGCCCATCCCACGACCCGCGGGAGGAGCTGTTTTTT. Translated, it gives CASSPSHDPREELFF.

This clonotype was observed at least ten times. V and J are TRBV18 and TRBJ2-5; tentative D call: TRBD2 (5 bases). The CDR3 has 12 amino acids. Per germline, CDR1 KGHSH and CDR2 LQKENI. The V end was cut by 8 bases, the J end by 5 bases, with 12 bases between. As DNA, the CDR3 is TGTGCCAGCAGTCCGCCGGGGGAGACCCAGTACTTC. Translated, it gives CASSPPGETQYF.

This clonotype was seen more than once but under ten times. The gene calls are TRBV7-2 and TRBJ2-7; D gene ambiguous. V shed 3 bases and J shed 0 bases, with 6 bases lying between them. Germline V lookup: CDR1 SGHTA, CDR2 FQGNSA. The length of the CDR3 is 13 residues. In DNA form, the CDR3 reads TGTGCCAGCAGCTTCGTGAGCTCCTACGAGCAGTACTTC. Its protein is CASSFVSSYEQYF.

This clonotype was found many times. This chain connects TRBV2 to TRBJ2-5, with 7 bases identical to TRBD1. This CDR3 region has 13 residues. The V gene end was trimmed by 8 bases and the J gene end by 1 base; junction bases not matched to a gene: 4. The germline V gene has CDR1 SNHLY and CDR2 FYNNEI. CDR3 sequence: CASSRDSQETQYF. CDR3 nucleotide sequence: TGTGCCAGCTCCAGGGACAGCCAAGAGACCCAGTACTTC.

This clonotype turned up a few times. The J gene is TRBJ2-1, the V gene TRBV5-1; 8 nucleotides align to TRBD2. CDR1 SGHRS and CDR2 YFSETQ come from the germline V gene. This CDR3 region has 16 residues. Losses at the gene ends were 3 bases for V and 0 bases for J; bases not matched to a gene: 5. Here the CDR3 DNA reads TGCGCCAGCAGCTCAGGACTAGCCCTCTCCTACAATGAGCAGTTCTTC. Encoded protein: CASSSGLALSYNEQFF.

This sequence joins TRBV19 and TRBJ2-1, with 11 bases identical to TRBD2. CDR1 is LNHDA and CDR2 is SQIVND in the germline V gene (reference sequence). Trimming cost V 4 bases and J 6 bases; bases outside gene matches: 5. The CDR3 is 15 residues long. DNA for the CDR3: TGTGCCAGTAGTACCCTTAGCGGGAGGGGCAATGAGCAGTTCTTC. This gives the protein CASSTLSGRGNEQFF.

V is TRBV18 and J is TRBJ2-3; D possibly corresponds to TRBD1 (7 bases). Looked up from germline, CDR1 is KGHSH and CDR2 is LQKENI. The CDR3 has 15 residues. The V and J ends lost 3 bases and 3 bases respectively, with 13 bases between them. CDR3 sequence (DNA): TGTGCCAGCTCACCGGAACAGGGGAGGACAGATACGCAGTATTTT. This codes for CASSPEQGRTDTQYF.

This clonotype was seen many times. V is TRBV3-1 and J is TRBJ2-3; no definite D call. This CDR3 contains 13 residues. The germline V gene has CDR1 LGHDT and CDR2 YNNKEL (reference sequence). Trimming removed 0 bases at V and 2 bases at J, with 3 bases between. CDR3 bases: TGTGCCAGCAGCCAAGACTACACAGATACGCAGTATTTT. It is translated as CASSQDYTDTQYF.

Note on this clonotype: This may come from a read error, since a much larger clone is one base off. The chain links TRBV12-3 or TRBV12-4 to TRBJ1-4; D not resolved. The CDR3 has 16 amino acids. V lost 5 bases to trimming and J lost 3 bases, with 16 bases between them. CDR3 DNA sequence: TGTGCCAGCAGTCCGAAACCGCCCCCAGCTAATGAAAAACTGTTTTTT. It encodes CASSPKPPPANEKLFF.

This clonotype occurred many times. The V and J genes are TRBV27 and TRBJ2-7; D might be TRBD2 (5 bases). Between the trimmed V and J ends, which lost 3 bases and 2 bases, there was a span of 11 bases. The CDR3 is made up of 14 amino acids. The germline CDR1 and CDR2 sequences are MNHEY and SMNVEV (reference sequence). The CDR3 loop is CASSFQRYPYEQYF. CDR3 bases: TGTGCCAGCAGTTTTCAGCGGTACCCCTACGAGCAGTACTTC.

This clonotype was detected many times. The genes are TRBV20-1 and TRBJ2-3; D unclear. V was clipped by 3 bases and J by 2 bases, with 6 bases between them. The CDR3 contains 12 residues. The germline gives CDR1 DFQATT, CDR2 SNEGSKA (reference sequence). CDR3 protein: CSASEPTDTQYF. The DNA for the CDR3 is TGCAGTGCTAGCGAGCCCACAGATACGCAGTATTTT.

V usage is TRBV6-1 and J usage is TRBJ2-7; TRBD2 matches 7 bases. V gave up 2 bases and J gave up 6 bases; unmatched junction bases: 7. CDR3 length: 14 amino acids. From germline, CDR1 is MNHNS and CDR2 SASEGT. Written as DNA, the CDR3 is TGTGCCAGCAGTGAACTAGCGGCGAGGGCCGAGCAGTACTTC. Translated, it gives CASSELAARAEQYF.